A single sample gave rise to the 30 T cell receptor beta chains below, sequenced in a study of T cell changes during pregnancy in multiple sclerosis. Assay used: immunoSEQ multiplex PCR; TCRdb lists only in-frame clones, some missing. In the table there are roughly 80,000 clones, about 93% of which are singletons. The sample was peripheral blood, taken in the first trimester of pregnancy. The source is a female donor with multiple sclerosis, enrolled in a pregnancy study.

The rearrangement joins TRBV15 to TRBJ2-5; D unclear. CDR1 is LNHNV, CDR2 YYDKDF, per germline (reference sequence). The CDR3 consists of 13 residues. V was shortened by 0 bases and J by 4 bases, with 6 bases between the two germline ends. The CDR3 loop is CATSRDRRETQYF. CDR3 bases: TGTGCCACCAGCAGAGATAGGAGAGAGACCCAGTACTTC.

The chain uses TRBV29-1 and TRBJ1-2; no clear D. The CDR3 runs to 12 residues. Trimming removed 1 base at V and 6 bases at J, with 9 bases between. Germline V gene data show CDR1 as SQVTM and CDR2 as ANQGSEA. CDR3 in DNA: TGCAGCGTTGAAGGGGGAGGCCATGGCTACACCTTC. Its translation is CSVEGGGHGYTF.

The chain combines TRBV7-9 with TRBJ2-3; D uncertain. The CDR3 has 14 residues. V shed 2 bases and J shed 0 bases, with 6 bases lying between them. Germline values: CDR1 SEHNR, CDR2 FQNEAQ (reference sequence). For the CDR3, the DNA is TGTGCCAGCAGCTTACACGGGAGCACAGATACGCAGTATTTT. It yields the protein CASSLHGSTDTQYF.

This clone was observed once. The chain carries TRBV7-2 and TRBJ2-5, with unresolved D. Near its end, the DNA agrees better with TRBJ2-7, so the J call may be wrong. This CDR3 has 11 residues. Germline V CDR1 and CDR2: SGHTA, FQGNSA. The chain's CDR3 is CASSAELEQYF. The CDR3 region has the DNA TGTGCCAGCAGCGCGGAGCTCGAGCAGTACTTC.

The chain combines TRBV5-1 with TRBJ2-2; D unresolved. V dropped 4 bases and J dropped 3 bases, with 16 bases sitting between them. Germline V gene lookup returns CDR1 SGHRS and CDR2 YFSETQ. The CDR3 consists of 16 residues. The DNA of the CDR3 is TGCGCCAGCAGCCTGCTCCCCGGAGTACACACCGGGGAGCTGTTTTTT. The encoded protein is CASSLLPGVHTGELFF.

This clone has only a few counts. The chain joins TRBV2 to TRBJ1-1; TRBD1 matches 7 bases. This CDR3 spans 13 amino acids. CDR1 is SNHLY and CDR2 is FYNNEI in the germline V gene. J lost 0 bases, V lost 6 bases, and 1 base had no gene match. The CDR3 protein is CASRQGLNTEAFF. Written as DNA, the CDR3 is TGTGCCAGCAGACAGGGGCTGAACACTGAAGCTTTCTTT.

The chain carries TRBV27 and TRBJ2-1; TRBD2 might be the D (6 bases). Germline CDR1 and CDR2: MNHEY and SMNVEV (reference sequence). V was cut by 1 base and J by 0 bases, with 7 bases left in between. CDR3 size: 15 residues. CDR3 bases: TGTGCCAGCAGTTTATGGGGAGGCTCCTACAATGAGCAGTTCTTC. Translated, it gives CASSLWGGSYNEQFF.

The J gene is TRBJ2-2, the V gene TRBV4-2, with 11 nucleotides matching TRBD2. The CDR3 loop spans 17 amino acids. Trimming removed 5 bases from V and 3 bases from J; junction bases left unmatched: 8. Germline CDR1 and CDR2: LGHNA and YNFKEQ. CDR3 in amino acids: CASSSGTSGRDTGELFF. CDR3 DNA: TGTGCCAGCAGCTCCGGGACTAGCGGTCGCGACACCGGGGAGCTGTTTTTT.

The chain recombines TRBV5-4 with TRBJ2-3; 8 nucleotides line up with TRBD2. CDR1 is SGHNT and CDR2 is YYREEE in the germline V gene (reference sequence). V lost 3 bases to trimming and J lost 6 bases; unmatched junction nucleotides: 6. The CDR3 sequence is 14 residues long. CDR3 sequence (DNA): TGTGCCAGCAGCTCTGGACTAGCATCTGATACGCAGTATTTT. Translated, it gives CASSSGLASDTQYF.

Here the CDR3 DNA reads TGTGCCAGCAGCTTAGGGCTAGACCCCGAAGAGACCCAGTACTTC. It is translated as CASSLGLDPEETQYF. This chain joins TRBV7-2 and TRBJ2-5; no definite D call. V lost 1 base, J lost 3 bases, and 12 bases lay in between. The CDR3 spans 15 residues. Germline CDR1 is SGHTA and CDR2 is FQGNSA.

The chain carries TRBV2 and TRBJ1-5; D perhaps matches TRBD1 (5 bases). CDR3 size: 15 residues. The ends were cut back, 7 bases at V and 3 bases at J, with 16 bases in the middle. Germline V gene data show CDR1 as SNHLY and CDR2 as FYNNEI. The DNA for the CDR3 is TGTGCCAGCAAAAAGCGCGAGACAGTCAATCAGCCCCAGCATTTT. Protein: CASKKRETVNQPQHF.

This clone was counted a few times. V and J are TRBV19 and TRBJ2-2; maybe TRBD1 (6 bases). The ends were cut back, 5 bases at V and 6 bases at J, with 13 bases in the middle. Germline CDR1 reads LNHDA; CDR2 reads SQIVND (reference sequence). The CDR3 loop spans 14 amino acids. The CDR3 DNA reads TGTGCCAGTAGTCGCAGGGGTAATCCCGGGGAGCTGTTTTTT. This translates into CASSRRGNPGELFF.

The chain is built from TRBV7-3 and TRBJ1-1; D not certain. V was pared by 4 bases and J by 1 base, with 7 bases between. CDR1 SGHTA and CDR2 FQGTGA come from the germline V gene. CDR3 length: 13 residues. The CDR3 loop reads CASSSGGNTEAFF. As DNA, the CDR3 is TGTGCCAGCAGCTCCGGAGGGAACACTGAAGCTTTCTTT.

V gene TRBV7-3 combines with J gene TRBJ2-3, with 12 bases that match TRBD2. CDR3 length: 16 amino acids. Trimming cost V 3 bases and J 1 base; bases outside gene matches: 2. From germline, CDR1 is SGHTA and CDR2 FQGTGA. CDR3 region: CASSLRTSGGTDTQYF. The CDR3 region has the DNA TGTGCCAGCAGCTTGAGGACTAGCGGGGGCACAGATACGCAGTATTTT.

This rearrangement joins TRBV18 to TRBJ1-1, with 9 positions matching TRBD1. V was pared by 4 bases and J by 11 bases, with 2 bases of the junction left unmatched. Germline CDR1 is KGHSH and CDR2 is LQKENI. The CDR3 sequence is 11 residues long. CDR3 protein: CASSLGQGAFF. CDR3 sequence (DNA): TGTGCCAGCTCACTAGGACAGGGGGCTTTCTTT.

The V call is TRBV2, the J call TRBJ2-1, with 7 bases aligning to TRBD2. CDR1 is SNHLY and CDR2 is FYNNEI in the germline V gene. V was pared by 4 bases and J by 0 bases, with 6 bases of the junction left unmatched. The CDR3 covers 16 residues. In DNA, the CDR3 is TGTGCCAGCAGTGTCTGGCGGGGGAGCTCCTACAATGAGCAGTTCTTC. Protein sequence: CASSVWRGSSYNEQFF. The entire variable domain, with the rest obtained from reference TRBV2 and TRBJ2-1, is as follows: EPEVTQTPSHQVTQMGQEVILRCVPISNHLYFYWYRQILGQKVEFLVSFYNNEISEKSEIFDDQFSVERPDGSNFTLKIRSTKLEDSAMYFCASSVWRGSSYNEQFFGPGTRLTVL.

The genes are TRBV20-1 and TRBJ2-3; D is uncertain. The CDR3 spans 11 residues. The germline V gene encodes CDR1 DFQATT and CDR2 SNEGSKA (reference sequence). The germline V and J ends were trimmed by 7 bases and 2 bases, with 7 bases remaining between them. CDR3 in DNA: TGCAGTGTTCCCTCCACAGATACGCAGTATTTT. Translated, it gives CSVPSTDTQYF.

This chain connects TRBV5-4 to TRBJ1-1; the match to TRBD1 covers 7 bases. This CDR3 contains 15 residues. CDR1 and CDR2 from the germline V gene are SGHNT and YYREEE (reference sequence). The V segment lost 1 base and the J segment 0 bases; nucleotides outside the gene matches: 3. Here the CDR3 reads CASSLTTGMNTEAFF. Here the CDR3 DNA reads TGTGCCAGCAGCTTGACGACAGGGATGAACACTGAAGCTTTCTTT.

V and J are TRBV19 and TRBJ2-1; 7 bases map to TRBD2. V lost 5 bases to trimming and J lost 8 bases; unmatched junction nucleotides: 9. The length of the CDR3 is 14 residues. Germline CDR1 reads LNHDA; CDR2 reads SQIVND (reference sequence). The CDR3 sequence is CASSPGTTVDEQFF. The CDR3 DNA reads TGTGCCAGTAGTCCCGGGACTACGGTCGATGAGCAGTTCTTC.

The rearrangement links TRBV5-1 to TRBJ2-1; 9 bases map to TRBD1. The CDR3 length is 16 residues. V lost 3 bases to trimming and J lost 10 bases; unmatched junction nucleotides: 14. Germline V gene data show CDR1 as SGHRS and CDR2 as YFSETQ. CDR3 DNA: TGCGCCAGCAGCTCAATCCGGGACAGGGCAAATAGGGAGCAGTTCTTC. The encoded protein is CASSSIRDRANREQFF.

V is TRBV30 and J is TRBJ1-1; 10 bases map to TRBD1. The CDR3 sequence is 13 residues long. V shed 5 bases, J shed 3 bases, and the junction held 3 bases outside the gene matches. Looked up from germline, CDR1 is GTSNPN and CDR2 is SVGIG (reference sequence). CDR3 protein: CAWDRGRYTEAFF. The CDR3 DNA reads as TGTGCCTGGGACAGGGGGCGGTACACTGAAGCTTTCTTT.

The rearrangement uses TRBV6-6 and TRBJ2-7; D is uncertain. CDR3 length: 12 residues. V dropped 2 bases and J dropped 10 bases, with 12 bases sitting between them. Per germline, CDR1 MNHNY and CDR2 SVGAGI (reference sequence). The CDR3 region is CASSYINGFQYF. In nucleotides, the CDR3 is TGTGCCAGCAGTTACATTAACGGTTTCCAGTACTTC.

On this clone: A junction boundary mismatches the germline segment, possibly from a read error. The chain combines TRBV6-6 with TRBJ2-7; 12 bases fit TRBD2. The CDR3 totals 15 residues. The germline CDR1 and CDR2 sequences are MNHNY and SVGAGI (reference sequence). CDR3 nucleotide sequence: TGTGCCAGCAGTTACTCGGGGACAGGGGTTACTAGCGGGGGGTTC. Translating it yields CASSYSGTGVTSGGF.

The genes are TRBV29-1 and TRBJ2-2; 8 bases align to TRBD1. CDR1 SQVTM and CDR2 ANQGSEA come from the germline V gene. The V gene end was trimmed by 6 bases and the J gene end by 4 bases; junction bases not matched to a gene: 4. The CDR3 runs 13 residues. The CDR3 region is CSVRTGTTGELFF. In DNA, the CDR3 is TGCAGCGTCCGGACAGGGACCACCGGGGAGCTGTTTTTT.

The J gene is TRBJ2-1, the V gene TRBV27; a weak D match, TRBD1 (7 bases). With 5 bases removed from V and 6 bases from J, the gap between germline ends came to 20 bases. This CDR3 is built from 16 residues. CDR1 is MNHEY and CDR2 is SMNVEV in the germline V gene (reference sequence). CDR3 residues: CASSQTPTGRINEQFF. CDR3 DNA sequence: TGTGCCAGCAGTCAGACCCCGACAGGGAGGATCAATGAGCAGTTCTTC.

The chain couples TRBV5-4 to TRBJ2-1, with a possible D match to TRBD1 (5 bases). Germline V gene lookup returns CDR1 SGHNT and CDR2 YYREEE (reference sequence). The CDR3 is 13 amino acids. The V end was cut by 5 bases, the J end by 3 bases, with 9 bases between. The CDR3 spells CASRKDNYNEQFF. CDR3 nucleotide sequence: TGTGCCAGCAGGAAGGACAACTACAATGAGCAGTTCTTC.

The chain carries TRBV18 and TRBJ1-1; D uncertain. Deletions cut 6 bases from V and 0 bases from J, with 14 bases between. The CDR3 has 15 amino acids. The germline V gene encodes CDR1 KGHSH and CDR2 LQKENI. This chain's CDR3 is CASSSTPVMNTEAFF. The CDR3 DNA follows: TGTGCCAGCTCCTCTACCCCCGTCATGAACACTGAAGCTTTCTTT.

The count of this clone is one. This chain joins TRBV18 and TRBJ2-1, with TRBD2 identical over 12 bases. The CDR3 covers 19 residues. Germline trimming cut 1 base from V and 0 bases from J; bases unmatched to any gene: 7. CDR1 is KGHSH, CDR2 LQKENI, per germline. The CDR3 DNA reads as TGTGCCAGCTCACCACTTACACTAGCGGGGGGTAGCTCCTACAATGAGCAGTTCTTC. Protein product: CASSPLTLAGGSSYNEQFF.

The chain recombines TRBV20-1 with TRBJ1-2; the match to TRBD1 covers 7 bases. Per germline, CDR1 DFQATT and CDR2 SNEGSKA (reference sequence). The CDR3 runs 11 residues. With 5 bases clipped from V and 3 bases from J, the junction kept 0 bases outside the gene matches. The CDR3 DNA follows: TGCAGTGCTGGGACAGACTATGGCTACACCTTC. Its protein product is CSAGTDYGYTF.

The CDR3 DNA reads TGTGCCAGCAGCTTATTTTCCGACACTTTTAACTATGGCTACACCTTC. It encodes CASSLFSDTFNYGYTF. The chain carries TRBV7-9 and TRBJ1-2; D is unclear. The germline V and J ends were trimmed by 2 bases and 1 base, with 14 bases remaining between them. CDR1 is SEHNR and CDR2 is FQNEAQ in the germline V gene (reference sequence). This CDR3 comprises 16 residues.